This TCR beta chain comes out of a study of blood T cell repertoires in COVID-19. Across the whole study: The United States, Italy and Spain supplied acute and convalescent COVID-19 samples. T cells, B-cell-depleted T cells, or PBMCs supplied cDNA or gDNA.

The protocol was immunoSEQ multiplex PCR, while the TCRdb copy is restricted to in-frame clones and leaves out a portion. The sample includes 200,000 to 250,000 clones, about 81% of them seen just once. There are a few counts of this clone. This CDR3 region has 15 residues. Germline values: CDR1 ENHRY, CDR2 SYGVKD. V lost 3 bases to trimming and J lost 2 bases, with 14 bases between them. This rearrangement joins TRBV10-3 to TRBJ2-7; possible D gene TRBD1, 5 bases. This clonotype originated in a woman in her seventies with COVID-19, enrolled during active disease. Material for sequencing was peripheral blood. The CDR3 loop reads CAISDPGKGAYEQYF. The CDR3 DNA sequence: TGTGCCATCAGTGACCCAGGGAAAGGGGCCTACGAGCAGTACTTC.